One T cell receptor (beta chain) is described in this entry. The antigen remains undetermined. This CDR3 has 13 amino acids. With 3 bases clipped from V and 5 bases from J, the junction kept 2 bases outside the gene matches. Per germline, CDR1 LNHDA and CDR2 SQIVND (reference sequence). The data stem from a study of cytomegalovirus exposure and HLA in healthy donors. PCR amplification relied on 60 Vbeta primers (plus 13 Jbeta primers). The assay was immunoSEQ multiplex PCR, and TCRdb's table has in-frame clones only and misses some. The sample has 150,000 to 200,000 clones, roughly 77% seen once. Whole-study results and caveats: Later analysis demonstrated an association between a missense DCLRE1C variant and TCR beta V- and J-gene trimming.

V and J are TRBV19 and TRBJ1-2; TRBD1 matches at 8 bases. The clonotype was recovered from a woman aged 35 to 49 in good health and CMV-seropositive. The sequencing sample was made of PBMCs. The CDR3 DNA reads TGTGCCAGTAGTATGACAGGGGATTATGGCTACACCTTC. This sequence encodes CASSMTGDYGYTF.